This TCR beta chain comes out of a study of CD8 T cells in ankylosing spondylitis. Whole-study findings and limits: Among TCR beta sequences, a motif of roughly 8 highly homologous variants appeared characteristic of ankylosing spondylitis blood. Before this, some motif variants had been reported in reactive arthritis synovial fluid and blood.

TCRdb re-called the 5' RACE reads with MiXCR, one entry per CDR3 protein. The table lists 350,000 to 450,000 distinct CDR3 sequences, roughly 20% of them singletons. Regarding this clonotype: Its cognate antigen is unknown.

The TCR comes from a male donor with ankylosing spondylitis or in good health (not recorded which). The sequencing input was blood, either unsorted or a sorted T cell fraction (not recorded which).

This chain's CDR3 is CASSEEGYEQYF. CDR3 bases: TGTGCCAGCAGTGAGGAGGGATACGAGCAGTACTTC. The chain employs TRBV2 and TRBJ2-7; a possible D gene is TRBD2 (6 bases). Germline loops: CDR1 SNHLY, CDR2 FYNNEI. V was clipped by 3 bases and J by 4 bases, with 7 bases between them. This CDR3 is built from 12 residues.